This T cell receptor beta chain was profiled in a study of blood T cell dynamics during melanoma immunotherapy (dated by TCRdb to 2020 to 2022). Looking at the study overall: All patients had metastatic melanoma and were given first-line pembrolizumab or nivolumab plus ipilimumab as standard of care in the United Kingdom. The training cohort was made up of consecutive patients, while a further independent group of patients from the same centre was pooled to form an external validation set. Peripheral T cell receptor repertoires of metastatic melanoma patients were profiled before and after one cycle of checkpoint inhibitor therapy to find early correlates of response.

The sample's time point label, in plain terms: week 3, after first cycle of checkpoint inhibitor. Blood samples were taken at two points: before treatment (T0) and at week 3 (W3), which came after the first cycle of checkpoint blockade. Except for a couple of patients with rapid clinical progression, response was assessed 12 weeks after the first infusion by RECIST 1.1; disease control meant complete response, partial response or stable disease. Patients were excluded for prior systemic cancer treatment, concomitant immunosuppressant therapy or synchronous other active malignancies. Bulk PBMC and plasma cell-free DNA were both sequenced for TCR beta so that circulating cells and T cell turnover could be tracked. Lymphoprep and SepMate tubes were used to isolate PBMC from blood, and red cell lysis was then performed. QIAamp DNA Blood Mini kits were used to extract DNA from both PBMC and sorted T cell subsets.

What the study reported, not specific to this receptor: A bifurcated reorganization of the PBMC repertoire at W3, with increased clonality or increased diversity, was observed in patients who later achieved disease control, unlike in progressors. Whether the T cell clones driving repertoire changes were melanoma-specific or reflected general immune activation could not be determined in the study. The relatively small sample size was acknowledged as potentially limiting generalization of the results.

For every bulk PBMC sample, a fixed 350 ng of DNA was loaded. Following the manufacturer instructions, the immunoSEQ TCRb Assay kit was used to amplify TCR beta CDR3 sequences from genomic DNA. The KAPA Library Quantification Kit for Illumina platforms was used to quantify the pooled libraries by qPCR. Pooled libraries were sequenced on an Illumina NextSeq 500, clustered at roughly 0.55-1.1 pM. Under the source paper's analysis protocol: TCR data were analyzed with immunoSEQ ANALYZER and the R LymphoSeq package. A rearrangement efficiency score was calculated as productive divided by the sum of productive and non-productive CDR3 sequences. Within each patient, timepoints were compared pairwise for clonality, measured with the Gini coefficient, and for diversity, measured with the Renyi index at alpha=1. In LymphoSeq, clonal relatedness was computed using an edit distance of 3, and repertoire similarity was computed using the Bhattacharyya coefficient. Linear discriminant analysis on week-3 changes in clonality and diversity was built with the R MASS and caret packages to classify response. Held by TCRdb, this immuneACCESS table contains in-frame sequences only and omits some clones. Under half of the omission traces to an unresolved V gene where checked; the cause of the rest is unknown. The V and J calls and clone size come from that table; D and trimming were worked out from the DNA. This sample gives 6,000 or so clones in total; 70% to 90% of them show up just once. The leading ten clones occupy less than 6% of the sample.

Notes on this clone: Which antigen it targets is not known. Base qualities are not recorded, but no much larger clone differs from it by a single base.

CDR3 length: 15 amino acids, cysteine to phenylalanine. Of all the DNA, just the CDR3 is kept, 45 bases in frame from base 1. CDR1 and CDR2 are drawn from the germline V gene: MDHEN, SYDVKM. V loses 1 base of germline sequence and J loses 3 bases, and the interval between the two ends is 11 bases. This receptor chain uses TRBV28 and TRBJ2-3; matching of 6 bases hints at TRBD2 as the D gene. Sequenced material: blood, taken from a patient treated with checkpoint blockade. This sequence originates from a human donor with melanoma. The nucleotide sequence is TGTGCCAGCAGTTTATCTCGGGGGTTTACAGATACGCAGTATTTT. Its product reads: CASSLSRGFTDTQYF. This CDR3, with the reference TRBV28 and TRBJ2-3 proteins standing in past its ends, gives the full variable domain DVKVTQSSRYLVKRTGEKVFLECVQDMDHENMFWYRQDPGLGLRLIYFSYDVKMKEKGDIPEGYSVSREKKERFSLILESASTNQTSMYLCASSLSRGFTDTQYFGPGTRLTVL.